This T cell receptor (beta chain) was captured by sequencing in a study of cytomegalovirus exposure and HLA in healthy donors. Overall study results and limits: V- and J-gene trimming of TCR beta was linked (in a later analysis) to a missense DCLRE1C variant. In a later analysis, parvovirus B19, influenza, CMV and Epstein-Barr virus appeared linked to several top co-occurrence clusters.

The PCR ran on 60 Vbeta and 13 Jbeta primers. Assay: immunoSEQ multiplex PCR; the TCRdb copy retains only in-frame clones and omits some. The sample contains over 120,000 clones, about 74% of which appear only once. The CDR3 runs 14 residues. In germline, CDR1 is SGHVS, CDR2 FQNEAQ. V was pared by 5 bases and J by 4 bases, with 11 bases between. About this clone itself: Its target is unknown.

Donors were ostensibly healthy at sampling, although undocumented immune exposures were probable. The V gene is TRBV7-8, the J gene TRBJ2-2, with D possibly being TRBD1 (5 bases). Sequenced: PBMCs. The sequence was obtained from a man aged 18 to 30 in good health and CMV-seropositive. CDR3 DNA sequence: TGTGCCAGCAGCCCCAGGGTTGGCACCGGGGAGCTGTTTTTT. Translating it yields CASSPRVGTGELFF.